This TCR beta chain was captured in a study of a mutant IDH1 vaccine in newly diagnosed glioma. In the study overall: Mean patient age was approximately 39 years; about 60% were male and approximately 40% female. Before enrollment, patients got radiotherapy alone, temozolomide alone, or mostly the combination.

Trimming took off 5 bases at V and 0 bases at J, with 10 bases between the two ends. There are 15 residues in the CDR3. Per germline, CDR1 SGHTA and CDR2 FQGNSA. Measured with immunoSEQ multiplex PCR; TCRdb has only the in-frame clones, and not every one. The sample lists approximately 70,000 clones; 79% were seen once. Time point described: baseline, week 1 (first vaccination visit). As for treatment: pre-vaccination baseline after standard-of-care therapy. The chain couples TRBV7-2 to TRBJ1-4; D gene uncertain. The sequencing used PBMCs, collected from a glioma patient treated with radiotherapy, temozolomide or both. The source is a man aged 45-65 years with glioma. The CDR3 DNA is TGTGCCAGCAGCCCGAGGAGGGCAACTAATGAAAAACTGTTTTTT. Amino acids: CASSPRRATNEKLFF.